This T cell receptor (beta chain) was recovered during a study of T-cell memory formation after mild COVID-19. This clonotype has a handful of counts. In germline, CDR1 is MNHNY, CDR2 SVGAGI (reference sequence). Trimming removed 5 bases at V and 2 bases at J, with 7 bases between. The CDR3 spans 14 residues. TCRdb independently ran MiXCR on the 5' RACE reads; one entry per CDR3 protein. The sample includes approximately 300,000 distinct CDR3 sequences, just under 20% of them seen just once. The rearrangement joins TRBV6-6 to TRBJ2-6; D is unresolved. This receptor was identified in a man aged 18-30 years who had mild COVID-19 (a few samples of this study predate the infection). Cell type and time point are not known. The specimen sequenced was PBMCs or a T cell subset sorted from them (not recorded which). CDR3 nucleotides: TGTGCCAGCAGTCCGGCTGCTGGGGCCAACGTCCTGACTTTC. Translation: CASSPAAGANVLTF.